What follows describes a single TCR beta chain. What it binds is not known. This CDR3 comprises 13 residues. Germline V gene data show CDR1 as SNHLY and CDR2 as FYNNEI. Trimming pared 7 bases from V and 2 bases from J, leaving 10 bases between. This table comes from immunoSEQ multiplex PCR, and its TCRdb copy is limited to in-frame clones, with some not included. The sample lists under 1,100,000 clones, about 84% occurring once. The data were obtained in a study of shared clonotypes between healthy human individuals. Study-wide findings and caveats: All-four-donor shared clonotypes had higher generation probabilities than non-shared clonotypes did.

The specimen was memory CD4+ T cells from PBMCs. Stated subset: CD45RA-negative fraction. This TCR was recovered from a man younger than 35 in good health. Some clones in this sample may be carry-over from other donors' samples. The chain couples TRBV2 to TRBJ2-3, with D perhaps matching TRBD2 (6 bases). CDR3 nucleotides: TGTGCCAGCACCAGCGGGTACACAGATACGCAGTATTTT. This codes for CASTSGYTDTQYF.